The rows below give T cell receptor beta chains drawn from one sample of a study of T cells in Graves' hyperthyroidism and ophthalmopathy. Each CDR3 protein is one row after TCRdb ran MiXCR on the multiplex PCR reads. This sample has 600,000 to 700,000 distinct CDR3 sequences; 14% to 15% occur once, and the top ten carry roughly 4.3%. The specimen was blood. The receptors were gathered from a woman aged 40 to 55 with Graves' ophthalmopathy. The CDR3 runs from the conserved cysteine through the conserved F or W.

CASSISSMGLAATNTGELFF,20,TRBV19,TRBJ2-2
CAISLQGPGQPQHF,14,TRBV10-3,TRBJ1-5
CASSFPLPRTVNTEAFF,17,TRBV28,TRBJ1-1
CASRGPLMNTEAFF,14,TRBV4-1,TRBJ1-1
CATAPSGRDTEAFF,14,TRBV24-1,TRBJ1-1
CAWDSGTSYEQYF,13,TRBV30,TRBJ2-7
CASSLLLAGTGELFF,15,TRBV28,TRBJ2-2
CASSLSTGFNSPLHF,15,TRBV27,TRBJ1-6
CASSLSGRGIPNYGYTF,17,TRBV27,TRBJ1-2
CSAEESGTYEQYF,13,TRBV20-1,TRBJ2-7
CSSSPGQGAYEQYF,14,TRBV6-1,TRBJ2-7
CASSFRPGTYEQYF,14,TRBV12-3/TRBV12-4,TRBJ2-7
CAWGDRGYGYTF,12,TRBV30,TRBJ1-2
CASRRGGNQETQYF,14,TRBV28,TRBJ2-5
CAWSGGALGLTQYF,14,TRBV30,TRBJ2-5
CASSIGPTNTEAFF,14,TRBV19,TRBJ1-1
CASSSGLWEQYF,12,TRBV7-2,TRBJ2-7
CASSFSGRGTYEQYF,15,TRBV28,TRBJ2-7
CSARQGNQPQHF,12,TRBV20-1,TRBJ1-5
CASSPLMDRSYEQYF,15,TRBV28,TRBJ2-7
CASSVGWGQGVKNIQYF,17,TRBV9,TRBJ2-4
CASRDREAFF,10,TRBV28,TRBJ1-1
CASSRLNSPLHF,12,TRBV6-1,TRBJ1-6
CSARQDSNQSQHF,13,TRBV20-1,TRBJ1-5
CASSFGGTFNQPQHF,15,TRBV28,TRBJ1-5
CASSRIGGSTEAFF,14,TRBV6-2/TRBV6-3,TRBJ1-1
CAISERAVSFGEQYF,15,TRBV10-3,TRBJ2-7
CASSSDPVGETQYF,14,TRBV6-5,TRBJ2-5
CASSKGGGTEAFF,13,TRBV3-1,TRBJ1-1
CASSLAQREQYF,12,TRBV5-1,TRBJ2-7
CASRTYSGSHNEQFF,15,TRBV12-3/TRBV12-4,TRBJ2-1
CASSLVGRIGTGELFF,16,TRBV7-8,TRBJ2-2
CASRLRGFIGDIQYF,15,TRBV12-3/TRBV12-4,TRBJ2-4
CASSHPGTRYEQYF,14,TRBV4-1,TRBJ2-7
CASSLVAGEAYEQYF,15,TRBV7-8,TRBJ2-7
CASSSGTAGETQYF,14,TRBV12-3/TRBV12-4,TRBJ2-5
CAKGTSEQYF,10,TRBV7-3,TRBJ2-7
CASSGLAGGPPYF,13,TRBV18,TRBJ2-3
CASSYSPGRGATEAFF,16,TRBV6-5,TRBJ1-1
CSLQPTRGTEAFF,13,TRBV29-1,TRBJ1-1
CASIQMGAEAFF,12,TRBV6-1,TRBJ1-1
CATSFVAGGFGELFF,15,TRBV15,TRBJ2-2
CASSDPPTYSNQPQHF,16,TRBV7-3,TRBJ1-5
CASSLGRGLGETQYF,15,TRBV28,TRBJ2-5
CASSVGNNEQYF,12,TRBV11-1,TRBJ2-7
CASRAGERNGELFF,14,TRBV27,TRBJ2-2
CASRDDRPNTEAFF,14,TRBV6-2/TRBV6-3,TRBJ1-1
CASAEGETQYF,11,TRBV6-1,TRBJ2-5
CASSENRAGQETQYF,15,TRBV6-1,TRBJ2-5
CASSRQVGRPQHF,13,TRBV28,TRBJ1-5
CASTDREGGPHEQYF,15,TRBV12-3/TRBV12-4,TRBJ2-7
CASSTRAANTGELFF,15,TRBV27,TRBJ2-2
CASSLTGTGWNSPLHF,16,TRBV12-3/TRBV12-4,TRBJ1-6
CASSLRQSYEQYF,13,TRBV12-3/TRBV12-4,TRBJ2-7